This passage covers 23 T cell receptor beta chains from one sample sequenced in a study of T cells after yellow fever vaccination. MiXCR, applied by TCRdb to the 5' RACE reads, yields one record per CDR3 protein. Among a few hundred thousand distinct CDR3 sequences listed, roughly 3.3% were seen once. The sequences come from CD4+ T cells sorted from PBMCs, collected 10 days after the yellow fever booster vaccination. The origin of the receptors is a man aged 18 to 30 who received the YFV17D yellow fever vaccine.

There are a few counts of this clonotype. The chain links TRBV5-1 to TRBJ2-1; D gene ambiguous. The CDR3 runs to 13 residues. CDR1 is SGHRS, CDR2 YFSETQ, per germline. Trimming left V 1 base short and J 7 bases short, with 9 bases between. CDR3 bases: TGCGCCAGCAGCTTGTTGTCCGGGAATGAGCAGTTCTTC. Translating gives CASSLLSGNEQFF.

The chain is built from TRBV7-9 and TRBJ1-4; no reliable D call. Germline-derived CDR1 and CDR2 are SEHNR and FQNEAQ (reference sequence). This CDR3 has 15 amino acids. Between the trimmed V and J ends, which lost 2 bases and 3 bases, there was a span of 10 bases. The DNA for the CDR3 is TGTGCCAGCAGCTTATTGGGAGTGGCTAATGAAAAACTGTTTTTT. Protein product: CASSLLGVANEKLFF. The whole variable domain, filled in from reference TRBV7-9 and TRBJ1-4, reads DTGVSQNPRHKITKRGQNVTFRCDPISEHNRLYWYRQTLGQGPEFLTYFQNEAQLEKSRLLSDRFSAERPKGSFSTLEIQRTEQGDSAMYLCASSLLGVANEKLFFGSGTQLSVL.

This clonotype has ten or more counts. The rearrangement links TRBV11-2 to TRBJ1-2; D possibly corresponds to TRBD1 (6 bases). Germline loops: CDR1 SGHAT, CDR2 FQNNGV. V was cut by 3 bases and J by 8 bases, with 16 bases left in between. This CDR3 region has 14 residues. CDR3 in DNA: TGTGCCAGCAGCTTGAACGGGGGGCCGGGGGGCTACACCTTC. Protein: CASSLNGGPGGYTF.

The rearrangement uses TRBV7-2 and TRBJ1-1; 7 nucleotides match TRBD1. Germline V gene data show CDR1 as SGHTA and CDR2 as FQGNSA. V trimming: 7 bases; J trimming: 3 bases; junction bases outside the gene matches: 8. The CDR3 consists of 14 residues. The CDR3 loop reads CASNDRAGDTEAFF. Here the CDR3 DNA reads TGTGCCAGCAACGACAGGGCCGGGGACACTGAAGCTTTCTTT.

The V gene is TRBV7-8, the J gene TRBJ2-7, with D maybe TRBD1 (6 bases). CDR3 size: 14 residues. The germline V gene encodes CDR1 SGHVS and CDR2 FQNEAQ. V shed 6 bases and J shed 0 bases, with 12 bases lying between them. The CDR3 region has the DNA TGTGCCAGCAGTCCTACAGGGAGCTCCTACGAGCAGTACGTC. Its protein product is CASSPTGSSYEQYV.

This clonotype came up a few times. V usage is TRBV5-1 and J usage is TRBJ2-3; the D gene is possibly TRBD1 (5 bases). There are 14 residues in the CDR3. Trimming removed 4 bases at V and 2 bases at J, with 11 bases between. Germline assignment: CDR1 SGHRS and CDR2 YFSETQ. This chain's CDR3 is CASSKAGSTDTQYF. CDR3 DNA sequence: TGCGCCAGCAGCAAAGCAGGGTCCACAGATACGCAGTATTTT.

V is TRBV4-2 and J is TRBJ1-1; the D gene is possibly TRBD1 (5 bases). Looked up from germline, CDR1 is LGHNA and CDR2 is YNFKEQ. The CDR3 has 15 amino acids. V lost 3 bases to trimming and J lost 1 base, with 12 bases between them. The CDR3 bases are TGTGCCAGCAGCCATTATGGCGGGGGGAACACTGAAGCTTTCTTT. It yields the protein CASSHYGGGNTEAFF.

The chain is built from TRBV5-1 and TRBJ2-5, with D maybe TRBD1 (5 bases). CDR1 and CDR2 (germline): SGHRS, YFSETQ. Trimming cost V 6 bases and J 5 bases, with 14 bases left between them. This CDR3 contains 13 residues. The CDR3 reads CASNKGPEETQYF. CDR3 DNA sequence: TGCGCCAGCAACAAGGGGCCGGAGGAGACCCAGTACTTC.

The sample holds many counts of this clonotype. The rearrangement joins TRBV11-2 to TRBJ1-1, with no clear D. The germline V and J ends were trimmed by 1 base and 4 bases, with 10 bases remaining between them. This CDR3 has 14 residues. From germline, CDR1 is SGHAT and CDR2 FQNNGV. Here the CDR3 DNA reads TGTGCCAGCAGCTTAGGTGGACGGCTCACTGAAGCTTTCTTT. Its protein product is CASSLGGRLTEAFF.

This clonotype was counted many times. The chain uses TRBV5-1 and TRBJ2-1; 7 nucleotides line up with TRBD1. Trimming removed 9 bases from V and 5 bases from J; junction bases left unmatched: 17. The CDR3 loop spans 16 amino acids. CDR1 and CDR2 (germline): SGHRS, YFSETQ. The CDR3 sequence is CATRWAYRGTNNEQFF. As DNA, the CDR3 is TGCGCCACCCGATGGGCTTACAGGGGCACGAACAATGAGCAGTTCTTC.

This clonotype was seen at least ten times. The V call is TRBV20-1, the J call TRBJ2-4; TRBD1 aligns across 7 bases. Germline CDR1 and CDR2: DFQATT and SNEGSKA (reference sequence). The CDR3 is made up of 13 amino acids. The V segment lost 1 base and the J segment 4 bases; nucleotides outside the gene matches: 1. The CDR3 here is CSARVGQKNIQYF. In DNA form, the CDR3 reads TGCAGTGCTAGAGTGGGACAGAAAAACATTCAGTACTTC.

Only a few counts were recorded for this clonotype. This chain links TRBV7-2 with TRBJ2-6, with D maybe TRBD2 (7 bases). The V and J ends lost 0 bases and 0 bases respectively, with 15 bases between them. This CDR3 is 19 amino acids long. Germline values: CDR1 SGHTA, CDR2 FQGNSA. The CDR3 DNA sequence: TGTGCCAGCAGCTTAGCGTGGGGGGGGCGGAGCTCTGGGGCCAACGTCCTGACTTTC. Amino acids: CASSLAWGGRSSGANVLTF.

This clonotype has at least ten counts. This chain uses TRBV5-4 with TRBJ1-2; D perhaps matches TRBD1 (6 bases). Germline V gene sequence: CDR1 SGHNT, CDR2 YYREEE (reference sequence). This CDR3 contains 14 residues. V was pared by 6 bases and J by 3 bases, with 15 bases between. The CDR3 nucleotides are TGTGCCAGCACGATTTCATCAGGGGACTATGGCTACACCTTC. Translating it yields CASTISSGDYGYTF.

This clonotype was seen only a few times. The chain joins TRBV6-6 to TRBJ1-5, with TRBD1 identical over 7 bases. Germline values: CDR1 MNHNY, CDR2 SVGAGI (reference sequence). The V segment lost 2 bases and the J segment 6 bases; nucleotides outside the gene matches: 7. The CDR3 extends over 15 amino acids. The CDR3 DNA follows: TGTGCCAGCAGTTACGGCGGACAGGCGAGTCAGCCCCAGCATTTT. Translated: CASSYGGQASQPQHF.

The chain carries TRBV4-2 and TRBJ2-5; D call uncertain. Trimming left V 6 bases short and J 2 bases short, with 10 bases between. The CDR3 consists of 13 residues. Germline CDR1 is LGHNA and CDR2 is YNFKEQ. CDR3 protein: CASRGVSQETQYF. The CDR3 bases are TGTGCCAGCAGGGGCGTATCACAAGAGACCCAGTACTTC.

This clonotype was detected ten times or more. The rearrangement links TRBV4-2 to TRBJ2-1; D may be TRBD1 or TRBD2 (5 bases each). The CDR3 covers 17 residues. The germline gives CDR1 LGHNA, CDR2 YNFKEQ. Between the trimmed V and J ends, which lost 0 bases and 1 base, there was a span of 13 bases. The CDR3 nucleotides read TGTGCCAGCAGCCAAGAAGGGTGGGACCGTTCCTACAATGAGCAGTTCTTC. This encodes CASSQEGWDRSYNEQFF.

The chain links TRBV5-1 to TRBJ2-2; tentatively, D is TRBD1 (6 bases). The CDR3 extends over 15 amino acids. The V end was cut by 0 bases, the J end by 5 bases, with 11 bases between. CDR1 SGHRS and CDR2 YFSETQ come from the germline V gene. This chain's CDR3 is CASSLDRVLTGELFF. The CDR3 coding sequence is TGCGCCAGCAGCTTGGACAGGGTTCTAACCGGGGAGCTGTTTTTT.

This chain links TRBV6-2 or TRBV6-3 with TRBJ2-3, with D perhaps matching TRBD2 (7 bases). Between the trimmed V and J ends, which lost 6 bases and 4 bases, there was a span of 17 bases. Germline V gives CDR1 MNHEY, CDR2 SVGEGT. This CDR3 region has 15 residues. DNA for the CDR3: TGTGCCAGCAGGACGCGGGGGCCGAGGGCAGATACGCAGTATTTT. It translates to CASRTRGPRADTQYF.

In nucleotides, the CDR3 is TGTGCCAGCAGTCTCCTGACAGGGAGGGGTAGGGAGAGTGCCCAGCATTTT. This codes for CASSLLTGRGRESAQHF. This chain uses TRBV12-3 or TRBV12-4 with TRBJ1-5; 7 bases are a match to TRBD1. The CDR3 is 17 amino acids. V lost 5 bases and J lost 11; bases outside the gene matches: 21.

The sample holds many counts of this clonotype. The chain combines TRBV5-1 with TRBJ1-2; D remains ambiguous. The V end lost 4 bases, the J end lost 2 bases, and 12 bases lay between the germline ends. This CDR3 has 14 amino acids. Looked up from germline, CDR1 is SGHRS and CDR2 is YFSETQ. CDR3: CASSLWTENYGYTF. CDR3 nucleotide sequence: TGCGCCAGCAGCCTGTGGACGGAGAACTATGGCTACACCTTC.

This clonotype was observed many times. The chain recombines TRBV25-1 with TRBJ1-1, with no clear D. V lost 1 base, J lost 2 bases, and 17 bases lay in between. Germline V gene sequence: CDR1 MGHDK, CDR2 SYGVNS. The CDR3 spans 17 residues. CDR3 amino acids: CASSELAGLAENTEAFF. DNA of the CDR3: TGTGCCAGCAGTGAATTAGCCGGCCTAGCGGAAAACACTGAAGCTTTCTTT.

The chain combines TRBV5-6 with TRBJ2-1, with 9 bases lining up with TRBD1. CDR3 length equals 14 residues. V shed 3 bases, J shed 7 bases, and the junction held 5 bases outside the gene matches. The V gene's germline CDR1 is SGHDT and CDR2 YYEEEE. As DNA, the CDR3 is TGTGCCAGCAGCTGGGGGACAGGGAGGAATGAGCAGTTCTTC. Translated: CASSWGTGRNEQFF.

This clonotype appeared a few times. The genes are TRBV27 and TRBJ2-7, with TRBD2 identical over 8 bases. The V segment lost 0 bases and the J segment 3 bases; nucleotides outside the gene matches: 4. The CDR3 loop spans 15 amino acids. Germline values: CDR1 MNHEY, CDR2 SMNVEV (reference sequence). This CDR3 is CASSLSSGVLYEQYF. The CDR3 DNA is TGTGCCAGCAGTTTATCTAGCGGGGTGCTCTACGAGCAGTACTTC.